Listed below are T cell receptor beta chains from one sample, sequenced in a study of blood T cell repertoires in COVID-19. Method: immunoSEQ multiplex PCR; TCRdb's copy keeps in-frame clones and lacks some. The data show about 74,000 clones, around 74% seen once. The sample consisted of peripheral blood. The receptor source for this set is a man in his 70s with acute or convalescent COVID-19. Each CDR3 is given with its conserved first and last residue. D genes are given only for firm matches. Where a row states a size, it is once, few, many or the class of an expanded clone; other rows omit it.

j_gene: TRBJ1-4
v_gene: TRBV28
len: 12
abundance: -
d_gene: -
CDR3aa: CASTPGGEKLFF
CDR3nt: TGTGCCAGCACTCCCGGGGGGGAAAAACTGTTTTTT

j_gene: TRBJ2-1
v_gene: TRBV9
len: 17
abundance: -
d_gene: TRBD2
CDR3aa: CASSVTSGSNSYNEQFF
CDR3nt: TGTGCCAGCAGCGTTACTAGCGGATCAAACTCCTACAATGAGCAGTTCTTC

j_gene: TRBJ1-3
v_gene: TRBV28
len: 18
abundance: -
d_gene: TRBD1
CDR3aa: CASSPHGGQGATGNTIYF
CDR3nt: TGTGCCAGCAGTCCCCACGGAGGCCAGGGGGCGACCGGAAACACCATATATTTT

j_gene: TRBJ1-2
v_gene: TRBV27
len: 14
abundance: -
d_gene: TRBD1
CDR3aa: CASSFLQGASGYTF
CDR3nt: TGTGCCAGCAGTTTTTTACAGGGGGCCAGTGGCTACACCTTC

j_gene: TRBJ2-6
v_gene: TRBV9
len: 15
abundance: -
d_gene: TRBD1
CDR3aa: CASSPRMDRAHVLTF
CDR3nt: TGTGCCAGCAGCCCTAGAATGGACAGGGCTCACGTCCTGACTTTC

j_gene: TRBJ2-7
v_gene: TRBV5-5
len: 16
abundance: -
d_gene: -
CDR3aa: CASSLVAGAISYEQYF
CDR3nt: TGTGCCAGCAGCTTGGTGGCAGGGGCCATTTCCTACGAGCAGTACTTC

j_gene: TRBJ2-1
v_gene: TRBV5-4
len: 15
abundance: -
d_gene: TRBD2
CDR3aa: CASSLELAGHNEQFF
CDR3nt: TGTGCCAGCAGCTTGGAGCTAGCGGGACACAATGAGCAGTTCTTC

j_gene: TRBJ2-3
v_gene: TRBV5-4
len: 17
abundance: -
d_gene: TRBD2
CDR3aa: CASSSAQLAGGSNTQYF
CDR3nt: TGTGCCAGCAGCTCCGCACAACTAGCGGGAGGGTCCAATACGCAGTATTTT

j_gene: TRBJ2-1
v_gene: TRBV3-1/TRBV3-2
len: 16
abundance: -
d_gene: TRBD2
CDR3aa: CASSQDGAGAYNEQFF
CDR3nt: TGTGCCAGCAGCCAAGATGGGGCGGGAGCCTACAATGAGCAGTTCTTC

j_gene: TRBJ1-6
v_gene: TRBV25-1
len: 15
abundance: -
d_gene: -
CDR3aa: CASSESGRANSPLHF
CDR3nt: TGTGCCAGCAGTGAATCTGGCAGGGCCAATTCACCCCTCCACTTT

j_gene: TRBJ2-3
v_gene: TRBV5-6
len: 14
abundance: -
d_gene: -
CDR3aa: CASTPGTGRDTQYF
CDR3nt: TGTGCCAGCACCCCAGGGACTGGCCGAGATACGCAGTATTTT

j_gene: TRBJ1-2
v_gene: TRBV4-1
len: 13
abundance: -
d_gene: TRBD1
CDR3aa: CASSLGTESGYTF
CDR3nt: TGCGCCAGCAGCCTAGGGACAGAGAGCGGCTACACCTTC

j_gene: TRBJ1-1
v_gene: TRBV18
len: 14
abundance: -
d_gene: -
CDR3aa: CASSKGSQEGEAFF
CDR3nt: TGTGCCAGCTCTAAGGGGTCCCAGGAAGGTGAAGCTTTCTTT

j_gene: TRBJ1-5
v_gene: TRBV7-2
len: 15
abundance: few
d_gene: TRBD1
CDR3aa: CASSPIQGVNQPQHF
CDR3nt: TGTGCCAGCAGCCCGATTCAGGGGGTCAATCAGCCCCAGCATTTT

j_gene: TRBJ2-1
v_gene: TRBV24-1
len: 16
abundance: -
d_gene: -
CDR3aa: CATSDQQASSYNEQFF
CDR3nt: TGTGCCACCAGTGATCAACAGGCCAGCTCCTACAATGAGCAGTTCTTC

j_gene: TRBJ2-1
v_gene: TRBV30
len: 12
abundance: -
d_gene: -
CDR3aa: CAWSVLPNEQFF
CDR3nt: TGTGCCTGGAGTGTCCTCCCGAATGAGCAGTTCTTC

j_gene: TRBJ1-1
v_gene: TRBV28
len: 16
abundance: -
d_gene: TRBD1
CDR3aa: CASSLPGGSSNTEAFF
CDR3nt: TGTGCCAGCAGTTTACCAGGGGGCAGCTCGAACACTGAAGCTTTCTTT

j_gene: TRBJ1-4
v_gene: TRBV28
len: 12
abundance: few
d_gene: -
CDR3aa: CASNGLGEKLFF
CDR3nt: TGTGCCAGCAACGGACTCGGGGAAAAACTGTTTTTT

j_gene: TRBJ1-6
v_gene: TRBV19
len: 16
abundance: -
d_gene: -
CDR3aa: CASSMDTAAYNSPLHF
CDR3nt: TGTGCCAGTAGTATGGACACCGCGGCTTATAATTCACCCCTCCACTTT

j_gene: TRBJ2-3
v_gene: TRBV11-2
len: 15
abundance: once
d_gene: TRBD2
CDR3aa: CASRLVAGLTDTQYF
CDR3nt: TGTGCCAGCAGACTCGTAGCGGGACTCACAGATACGCAGTATTTT

j_gene: TRBJ2-4
v_gene: TRBV6-4
len: 13
abundance: -
d_gene: TRBD1
CDR3aa: CASRGQGSDIQYF
CDR3nt: TGTGCCAGCAGAGGACAGGGCAGCGACATTCAGTACTTC

j_gene: TRBJ2-1
v_gene: TRBV28
len: 13
abundance: -
d_gene: -
CDR3aa: CASSLPAYNEQFF
CDR3nt: TGTGCCAGCAGTTTACCGGCCTACAATGAGCAGTTCTTC

j_gene: TRBJ1-6
v_gene: TRBV11-2
len: 15
abundance: once
d_gene: -
CDR3aa: CASSLRGRDNSPLHF
CDR3nt: TGTGCCAGCAGCTTACGTGGGAGGGATAATTCACCCCTCCACTTT

j_gene: TRBJ2-7
v_gene: TRBV7-9
len: 14
abundance: -
d_gene: -
CDR3aa: CASSPPAAVSEQYF
CDR3nt: TGTGCCAGCAGCCCCCCCGCGGCGGTAAGCGAGCAGTACTTC

j_gene: TRBJ1-1
v_gene: TRBV7-6
len: 14
abundance: -
d_gene: -
CDR3aa: CASSLNGRRTEAFF
CDR3nt: TGTGCCAGCAGCTTAAATGGGCGAAGGACTGAAGCTTTCTTT

j_gene: TRBJ2-1
v_gene: TRBV2
len: 14
abundance: -
d_gene: TRBD2
CDR3aa: CASSVAGGYNEQFF
CDR3nt: TGTGCCAGCAGTGTAGCGGGAGGGTACAATGAGCAGTTCTTC

j_gene: TRBJ1-1
v_gene: TRBV28
len: 14
abundance: -
d_gene: -
CDR3aa: CASRDSTVNTEAFF
CDR3nt: TGTGCCAGCAGGGATTCGACAGTAAACACTGAAGCTTTCTTT

j_gene: TRBJ2-3
v_gene: TRBV9
len: 15
abundance: -
d_gene: TRBD1
CDR3aa: CASSALDRVEDTQYF
CDR3nt: TGTGCCAGCAGCGCCTTAGACAGGGTGGAGGATACGCAGTATTTT

j_gene: TRBJ2-3
v_gene: TRBV5-6
len: 12
abundance: -
d_gene: -
CDR3aa: CASSSGTDTQYF
CDR3nt: TGTGCCAGCAGTAGTGGCACAGATACGCAGTATTTT

j_gene: TRBJ2-5
v_gene: TRBV5-4
len: 16
abundance: -
d_gene: TRBD2
CDR3aa: CASSPGRGGLEETQYF
CDR3nt: TGTGCCAGCAGCCCGGGGAGGGGAGGATTGGAGGAGACCCAGTACTTC

j_gene: TRBJ2-2
v_gene: TRBV27
len: 14
abundance: few
d_gene: TRBD1
CDR3aa: CASSRTGGTGELFF
CDR3nt: TGTGCCAGCAGTCGGACAGGGGGCACCGGGGAGCTGTTTTTT

j_gene: TRBJ1-1
v_gene: TRBV10-3
len: 13
abundance: -
d_gene: -
CDR3aa: CAISEQYVGKAFF
CDR3nt: TGTGCCATCAGTGAACAATACGTGGGCAAAGCTTTCTTT

j_gene: TRBJ2-2
v_gene: TRBV12-5
len: 18
abundance: -
d_gene: TRBD2
CDR3aa: CASGLVLGLAENTGELFF
CDR3nt: TGTGCTAGTGGTTTGGTACTGGGACTAGCGGAGAACACCGGGGAGCTGTTTTTT

j_gene: TRBJ2-5
v_gene: TRBV3-1/TRBV3-2
len: 16
abundance: once
d_gene: TRBD1
CDR3aa: CASSLPSTGIQETQYF
CDR3nt: TGTGCCAGCAGCCTACCCTCGACAGGGATCCAAGAGACCCAGTACTTC

j_gene: TRBJ1-3
v_gene: TRBV14
len: 16
abundance: -
d_gene: -
CDR3aa: CASSSVGGYSGNTIYF
CDR3nt: TGTGCCAGCAGCTCAGTCGGGGGATACTCTGGAAACACCATATATTTT

j_gene: TRBJ1-5
v_gene: TRBV28
len: 12
abundance: -
d_gene: -
CDR3aa: CASSLSGQPQHF
CDR3nt: TGTGCCAGCAGTTTATCGGGTCAGCCCCAGCATTTT

j_gene: TRBJ1-1
v_gene: TRBV5-4
len: 13
abundance: -
d_gene: -
CDR3aa: CASRRWGVTEAFF
CDR3nt: TGTGCCAGCAGGCGCTGGGGGGTCACTGAAGCTTTCTTT

j_gene: TRBJ2-6
v_gene: TRBV28
len: 14
abundance: medium-sized
d_gene: -
CDR3aa: CASTGVTGANVLTF
CDR3nt: TGTGCCAGCACCGGGGTTACTGGGGCCAACGTCCTGACTTTC

j_gene: TRBJ2-3
v_gene: TRBV19
len: 16
abundance: -
d_gene: TRBD1
CDR3aa: CASSTFSGTGLSTQYF
CDR3nt: TGTGCCAGTAGTACCTTTTCCGGGACAGGGCTGAGTACGCAGTATTTT

j_gene: TRBJ1-2
v_gene: TRBV6-5
len: 14
abundance: -
d_gene: TRBD1
CDR3aa: CASTRDRGGYGYTF
CDR3nt: TGTGCCAGCACCCGGGACAGGGGAGGCTATGGCTACACCTTC

j_gene: TRBJ2-7
v_gene: TRBV6-5
len: 14
abundance: -
d_gene: TRBD2
CDR3aa: CASRLLAGIYEQYF
CDR3nt: TGTGCCAGCAGGCTACTAGCGGGTATCTACGAGCAGTACTTC

j_gene: TRBJ2-1
v_gene: TRBV12-5
len: 13
abundance: once
d_gene: TRBD2
CDR3aa: CASSVSGSNEQFF
CDR3nt: TGTGCTAGTTCGGTCAGCGGGAGTAATGAGCAGTTCTTC

j_gene: TRBJ2-1
v_gene: TRBV14
len: 12
abundance: -
d_gene: -
CDR3aa: CASSQDAGSQFF
CDR3nt: TGTGCCAGCAGCCAAGATGCCGGGAGCCAGTTCTTC

j_gene: TRBJ2-5
v_gene: TRBV20-1
len: 11
abundance: -
d_gene: TRBD1
CDR3aa: CSHRGPETQYF
CDR3nt: TGCAGTCACAGGGGCCCAGAGACCCAGTACTTC

j_gene: TRBJ1-1
v_gene: TRBV19
len: 14
abundance: -
d_gene: TRBD1
CDR3aa: CASSIGDREGEAFF
CDR3nt: TGTGCCAGTAGTATAGGGGACAGGGAGGGTGAAGCTTTCTTT

j_gene: TRBJ1-1
v_gene: TRBV7-2
len: 13
abundance: -
d_gene: -
CDR3aa: CASSLAREGEAFF
CDR3nt: TGTGCCAGCAGCTTAGCAAGGGAGGGTGAAGCTTTCTTT

j_gene: TRBJ2-1
v_gene: TRBV7-3
len: 15
abundance: -
d_gene: TRBD1
CDR3aa: CASSIDRGPLNEQFF
CDR3nt: TGTGCCAGCAGCATAGACAGGGGGCCACTCAATGAGCAGTTCTTC

j_gene: TRBJ1-2
v_gene: TRBV28
len: 13
abundance: -
d_gene: -
CDR3aa: CASSLSSNYGYTF
CDR3nt: TGTGCCAGCAGTTTATCGAGTAACTATGGCTACACCTTC

j_gene: TRBJ1-4
v_gene: TRBV11-2
len: 14
abundance: -
d_gene: -
CDR3aa: CASSGGVVGEKLFF
CDR3nt: TGTGCCAGCAGCGGGGGCGTCGTTGGTGAAAAACTGTTTTTT

j_gene: TRBJ1-1
v_gene: TRBV5-1
len: 13
abundance: -
d_gene: -
CDR3aa: CASSFSMNTEAFF
CDR3nt: TGCGCCAGCAGCTTCAGTATGAACACTGAAGCTTTCTTT

j_gene: TRBJ1-2
v_gene: TRBV20-1
len: 13
abundance: once
d_gene: -
CDR3aa: CSASLPGGYGYTF
CDR3nt: TGCAGTGCTAGTTTACCTGGGGGGTATGGCTACACCTTC

j_gene: TRBJ1-3
v_gene: TRBV11-3
len: 14
abundance: -
d_gene: -
CDR3aa: CASSLGHSGNTIYF
CDR3nt: TGTGCCAGCAGCTTAGGACACTCTGGAAACACCATATATTTT

j_gene: TRBJ2-7
v_gene: TRBV7-2
len: 15
abundance: -
d_gene: -
CDR3aa: CASSLAGHGFGEQYF
CDR3nt: TGTGCCAGCAGCTTAGCGGGGCATGGGTTTGGCGAGCAGTACTTC